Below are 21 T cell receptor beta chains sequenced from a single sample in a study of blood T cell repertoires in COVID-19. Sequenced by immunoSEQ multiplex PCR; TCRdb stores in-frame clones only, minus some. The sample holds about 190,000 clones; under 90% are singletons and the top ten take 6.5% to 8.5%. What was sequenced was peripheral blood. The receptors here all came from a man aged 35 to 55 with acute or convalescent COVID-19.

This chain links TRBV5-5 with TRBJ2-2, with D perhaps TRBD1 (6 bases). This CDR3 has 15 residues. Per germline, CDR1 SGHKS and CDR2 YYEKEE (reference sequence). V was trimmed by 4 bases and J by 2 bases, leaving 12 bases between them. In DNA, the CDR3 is TGTGCCAGCAGCGGCGCCGGGACAAACACCGGGGAGCTGTTTTTT. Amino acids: CASSGAGTNTGELFF.

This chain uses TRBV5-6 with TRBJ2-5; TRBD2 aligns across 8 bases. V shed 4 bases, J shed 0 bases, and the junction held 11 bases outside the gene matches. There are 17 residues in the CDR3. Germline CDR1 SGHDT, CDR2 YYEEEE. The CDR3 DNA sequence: TGTGCCAGCAGCATACTAGGGCGGGGGGTGTACCAAGAGACCCAGTACTTC. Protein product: CASSILGRGVYQETQYF.

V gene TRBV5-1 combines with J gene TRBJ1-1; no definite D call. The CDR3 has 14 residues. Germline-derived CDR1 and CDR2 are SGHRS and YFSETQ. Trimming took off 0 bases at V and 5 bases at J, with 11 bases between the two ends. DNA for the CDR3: TGCGCCAGCAGCTTGGACCCAGGTGCGACTGAAGCTTTCTTT. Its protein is CASSLDPGATEAFF.

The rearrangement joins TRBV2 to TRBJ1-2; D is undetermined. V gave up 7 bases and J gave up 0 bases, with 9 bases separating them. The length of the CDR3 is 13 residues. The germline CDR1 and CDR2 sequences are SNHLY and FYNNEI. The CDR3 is CASTLFPNYGYTF. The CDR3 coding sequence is TGTGCCAGCACCTTATTTCCTAACTATGGCTACACCTTC.

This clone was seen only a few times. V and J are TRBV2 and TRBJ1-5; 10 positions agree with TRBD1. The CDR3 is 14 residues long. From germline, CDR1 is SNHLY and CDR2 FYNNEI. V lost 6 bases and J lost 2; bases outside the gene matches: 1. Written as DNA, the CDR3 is TGTGCCAGCAGCGGGACAGGGGGCAATCAGCCCCAGCATTTT. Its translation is CASSGTGGNQPQHF.

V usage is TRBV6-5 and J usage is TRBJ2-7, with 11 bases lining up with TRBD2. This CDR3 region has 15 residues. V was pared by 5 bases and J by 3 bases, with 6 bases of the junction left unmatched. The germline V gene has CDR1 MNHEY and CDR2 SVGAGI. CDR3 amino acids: CASSPSGGSFYEQYF. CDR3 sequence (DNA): TGTGCCAGCAGTCCTAGCGGGGGGTCCTTCTACGAGCAGTACTTC.

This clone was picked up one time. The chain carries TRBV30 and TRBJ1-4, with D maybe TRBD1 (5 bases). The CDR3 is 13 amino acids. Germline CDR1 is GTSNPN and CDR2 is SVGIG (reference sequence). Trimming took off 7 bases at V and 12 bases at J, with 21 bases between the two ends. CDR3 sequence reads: CAFTEARGGELFF. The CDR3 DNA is TGTGCCTTCACAGAGGCCCGGGGAGGGGAACTGTTTTTT.

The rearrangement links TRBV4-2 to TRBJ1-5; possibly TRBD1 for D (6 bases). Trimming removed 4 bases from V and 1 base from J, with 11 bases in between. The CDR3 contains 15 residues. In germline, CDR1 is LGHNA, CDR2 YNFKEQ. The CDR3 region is CASSRRTASNQPQHF. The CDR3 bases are TGTGCCAGCAGCCGAAGGACAGCGAGCAATCAGCCCCAGCATTTT.

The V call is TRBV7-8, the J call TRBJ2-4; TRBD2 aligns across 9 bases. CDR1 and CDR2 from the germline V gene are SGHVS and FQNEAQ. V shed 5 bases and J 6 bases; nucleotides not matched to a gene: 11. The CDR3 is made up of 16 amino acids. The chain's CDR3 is CASSQGPGLAGNIQYF. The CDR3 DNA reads TGTGCCAGCAGCCAGGGGCCGGGACTAGCAGGAAACATTCAGTACTTC.

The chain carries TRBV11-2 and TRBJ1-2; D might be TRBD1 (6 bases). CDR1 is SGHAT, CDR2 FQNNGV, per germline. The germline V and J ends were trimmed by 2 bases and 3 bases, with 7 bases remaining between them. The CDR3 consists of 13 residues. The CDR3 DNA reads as TGTGCCAGCAGCTTACACAGGGACTATGGCTACACCTTC. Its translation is CASSLHRDYGYTF.

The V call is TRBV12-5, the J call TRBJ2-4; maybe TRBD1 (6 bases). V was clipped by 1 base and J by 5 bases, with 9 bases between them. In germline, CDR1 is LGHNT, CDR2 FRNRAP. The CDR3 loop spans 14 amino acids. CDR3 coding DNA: TGTGCTAGTGGTTTGGGGGGGCCACAAAACATTCAGTACTTC. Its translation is CASGLGGPQNIQYF.

In DNA form, the CDR3 reads TGTGCCAGCAGTTACTCGAGCGGGAGTCGGGAGCAGTACTTC. It encodes CASSYSSGSREQYF. The chain couples TRBV6-5 to TRBJ2-7; TRBD2 matches 8 bases. Germline CDR1 reads MNHEY; CDR2 reads SVGAGI. This CDR3 is 14 amino acids long. J lost 7 bases, V lost 0 bases, and 5 bases had no gene match.

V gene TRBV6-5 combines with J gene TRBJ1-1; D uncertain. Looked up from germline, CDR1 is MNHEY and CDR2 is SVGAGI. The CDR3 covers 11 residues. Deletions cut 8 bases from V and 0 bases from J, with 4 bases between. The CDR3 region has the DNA TGTGCCAGCCAAATGAACACTGAAGCTTTCTTT. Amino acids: CASQMNTEAFF.

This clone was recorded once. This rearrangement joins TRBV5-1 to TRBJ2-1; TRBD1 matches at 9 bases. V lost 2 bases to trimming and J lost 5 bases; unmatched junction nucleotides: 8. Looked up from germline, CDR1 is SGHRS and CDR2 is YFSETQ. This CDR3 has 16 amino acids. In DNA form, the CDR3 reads TGCGCCAGCAGCTTACTGACAGGGGGAATCGACAATGAGCAGTTCTTC. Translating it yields CASSLLTGGIDNEQFF.

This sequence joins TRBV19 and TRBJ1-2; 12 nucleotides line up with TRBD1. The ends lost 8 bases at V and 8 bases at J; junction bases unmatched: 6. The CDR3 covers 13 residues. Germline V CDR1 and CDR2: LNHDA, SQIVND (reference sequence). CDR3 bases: TGTGCCAGTCCGGGACAGGGGGCTTTGGGCTACACCTTC. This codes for CASPGQGALGYTF.

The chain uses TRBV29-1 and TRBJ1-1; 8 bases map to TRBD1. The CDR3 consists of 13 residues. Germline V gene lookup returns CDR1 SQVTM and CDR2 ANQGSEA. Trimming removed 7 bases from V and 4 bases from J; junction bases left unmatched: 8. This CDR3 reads CSAQDRASTEAFF. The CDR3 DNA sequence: TGCAGCGCTCAGGACAGGGCTTCCACTGAAGCTTTCTTT.

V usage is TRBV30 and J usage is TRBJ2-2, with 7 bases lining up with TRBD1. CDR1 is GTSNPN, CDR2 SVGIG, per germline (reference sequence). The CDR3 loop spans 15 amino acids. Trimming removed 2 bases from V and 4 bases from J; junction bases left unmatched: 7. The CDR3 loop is CAWSRGGMSTGELFF. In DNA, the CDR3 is TGTGCCTGGAGTAGAGGGGGCATGTCCACCGGGGAGCTGTTTTTT.

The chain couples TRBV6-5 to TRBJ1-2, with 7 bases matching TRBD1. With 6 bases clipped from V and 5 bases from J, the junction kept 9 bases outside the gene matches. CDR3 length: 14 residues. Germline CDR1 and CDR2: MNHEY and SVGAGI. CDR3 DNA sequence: TGTGCCAGCAGGCCCGGGACAGATCTATATGGCTACACCTTC. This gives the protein CASRPGTDLYGYTF.

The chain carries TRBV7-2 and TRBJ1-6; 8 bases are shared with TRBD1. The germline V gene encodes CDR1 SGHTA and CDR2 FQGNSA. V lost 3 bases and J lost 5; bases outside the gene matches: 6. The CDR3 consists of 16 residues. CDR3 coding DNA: TGTGCCAGCAGCTTGGACAGGGTCCTAAATAATTCACCCCTCCACTTT. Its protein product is CASSLDRVLNNSPLHF.

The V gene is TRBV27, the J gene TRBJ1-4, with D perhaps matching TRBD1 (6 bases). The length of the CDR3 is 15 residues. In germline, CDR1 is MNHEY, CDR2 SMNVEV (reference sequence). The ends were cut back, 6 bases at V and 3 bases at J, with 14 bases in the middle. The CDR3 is CASRILGAANEKLFF. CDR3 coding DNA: TGTGCCAGCAGGATCCTGGGGGCGGCTAATGAAAAACTGTTTTTT. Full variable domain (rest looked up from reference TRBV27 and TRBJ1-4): EAQVTQNPRYLITVTGKKLTVTCSQNMNHEYMSWYRQDPGLGLRQIYYSMNVEVTDKGDVPEGYKVSRKEKRNFPLILESPSPNQTSLYFCASRILGAANEKLFFGSGTQLSVL.

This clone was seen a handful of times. The CDR3: CASRVGGRLGYTF. The DNA of the CDR3 is TGTGCCAGCAGGGTGGGAGGGAGGTTAGGCTACACCTTC. V and J are TRBV6-6 and TRBJ1-2; no reliable D call. Germline values: CDR1 MNHNY, CDR2 SVGAGI (reference sequence). The CDR3 length is 13 residues. Trimming took off 6 bases at V and 8 bases at J, with 16 bases between the two ends.